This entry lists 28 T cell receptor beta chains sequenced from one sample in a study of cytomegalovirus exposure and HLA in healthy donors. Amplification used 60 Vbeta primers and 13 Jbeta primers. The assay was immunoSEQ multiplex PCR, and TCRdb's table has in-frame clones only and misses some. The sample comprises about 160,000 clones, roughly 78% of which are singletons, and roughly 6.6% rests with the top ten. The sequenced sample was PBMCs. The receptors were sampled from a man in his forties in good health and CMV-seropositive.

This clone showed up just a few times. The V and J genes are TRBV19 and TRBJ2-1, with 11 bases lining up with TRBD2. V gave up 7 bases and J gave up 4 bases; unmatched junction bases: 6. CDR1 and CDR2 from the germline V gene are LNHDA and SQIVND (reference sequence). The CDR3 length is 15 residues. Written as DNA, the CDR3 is TGTGCCAGTACCGATAGCGGGGGGGCTTACAATGAGCAGTTCTTC. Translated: CASTDSGGAYNEQFF.

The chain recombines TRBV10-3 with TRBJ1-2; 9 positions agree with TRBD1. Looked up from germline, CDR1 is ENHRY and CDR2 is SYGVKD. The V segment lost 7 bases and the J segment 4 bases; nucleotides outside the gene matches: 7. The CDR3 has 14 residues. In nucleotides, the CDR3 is TGTGCCATCACAGGGACAGGGTCCGGCTATGGCTACACCTTC. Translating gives CAITGTGSGYGYTF.

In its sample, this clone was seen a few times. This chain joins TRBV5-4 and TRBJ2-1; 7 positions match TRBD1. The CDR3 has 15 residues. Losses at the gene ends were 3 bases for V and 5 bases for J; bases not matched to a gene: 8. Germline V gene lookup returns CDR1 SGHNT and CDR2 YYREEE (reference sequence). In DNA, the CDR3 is TGTGCCAGCAGCTATAACAGGGGCCTTGACAATGAGCAGTTCTTC. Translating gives CASSYNRGLDNEQFF.

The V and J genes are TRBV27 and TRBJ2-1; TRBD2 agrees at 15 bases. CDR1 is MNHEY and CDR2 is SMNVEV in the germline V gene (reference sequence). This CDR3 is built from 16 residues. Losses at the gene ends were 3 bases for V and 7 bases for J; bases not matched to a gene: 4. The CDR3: CASSFWTSGGGNEQFF. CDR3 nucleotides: TGTGCCAGCAGTTTCTGGACTAGCGGGGGGGGTAATGAGCAGTTCTTC.

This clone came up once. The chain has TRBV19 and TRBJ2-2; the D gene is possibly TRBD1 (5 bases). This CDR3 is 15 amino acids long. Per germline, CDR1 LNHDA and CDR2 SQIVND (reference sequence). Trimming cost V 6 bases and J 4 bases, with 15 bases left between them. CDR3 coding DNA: TGTGCCAGTAGCAACCGACAGTTTAGCACCGGGGAGCTGTTTTTT. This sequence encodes CASSNRQFSTGELFF.

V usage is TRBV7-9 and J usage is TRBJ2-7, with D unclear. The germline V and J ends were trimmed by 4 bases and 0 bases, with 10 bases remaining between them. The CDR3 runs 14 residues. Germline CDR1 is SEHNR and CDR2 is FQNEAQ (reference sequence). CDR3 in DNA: TGTGCCAGCAGCTACTCAACTTCCTCCTACGAGCAGTACTTC. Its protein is CASSYSTSSYEQYF.

Written as DNA, the CDR3 is TGTGCCAGCAATCGGTGGGGACAGGGGTTCGGAAACACCATATATTTT. This gives the protein CASNRWGQGFGNTIYF. The V and J genes are TRBV19 and TRBJ1-3; 10 bases match TRBD1. With V trimmed by 9 bases and J by 4 bases, 12 bases remained unmatched. Per the germline V gene, CDR1 is LNHDA and CDR2 is SQIVND (reference sequence). The CDR3 is 16 amino acids.

CDR3 sequence (DNA): TGTGCCAGCAGCCCGGGACAGGGGGCGGGTACTGAAGCTTTCTTT. It is translated as CASSPGQGAGTEAFF. The gene calls are TRBV7-2 and TRBJ1-1; 12 bases are shared with TRBD1. Germline V gene sequence: CDR1 SGHTA, CDR2 FQGNSA. The CDR3 is 15 amino acids. Losses at the gene ends were 5 bases for V and 5 bases for J; bases not matched to a gene: 6.

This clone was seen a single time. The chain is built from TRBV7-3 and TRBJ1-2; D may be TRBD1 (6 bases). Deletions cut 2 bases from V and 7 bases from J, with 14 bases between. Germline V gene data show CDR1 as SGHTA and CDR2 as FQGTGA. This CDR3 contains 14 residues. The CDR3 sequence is CASSLGARGAGYTF. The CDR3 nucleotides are TGTGCCAGCAGCTTAGGGGCCAGGGGAGCTGGCTACACCTTC.

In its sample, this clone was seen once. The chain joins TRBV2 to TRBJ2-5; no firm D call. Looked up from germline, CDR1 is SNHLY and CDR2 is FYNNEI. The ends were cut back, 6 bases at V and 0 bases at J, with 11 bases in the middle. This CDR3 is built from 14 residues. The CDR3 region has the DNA TGTGCCAGCAGGGCTAACAGAGACCAAGAGACCCAGTACTTC. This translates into CASRANRDQETQYF.

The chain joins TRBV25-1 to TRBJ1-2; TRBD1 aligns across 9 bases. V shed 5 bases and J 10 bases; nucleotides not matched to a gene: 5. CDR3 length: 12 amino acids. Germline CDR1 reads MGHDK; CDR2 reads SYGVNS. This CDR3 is CASSFGTGFYTF. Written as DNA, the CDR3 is TGTGCCAGCAGTTTCGGGACAGGGTTCTACACCTTC.

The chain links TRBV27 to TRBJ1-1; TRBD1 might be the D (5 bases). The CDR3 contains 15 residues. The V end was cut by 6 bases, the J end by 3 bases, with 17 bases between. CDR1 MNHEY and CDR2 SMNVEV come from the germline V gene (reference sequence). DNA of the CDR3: TGTGCCAGCAGCGAGGCTGGGATCAGGGACACTGAAGCTTTCTTT. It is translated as CASSEAGIRDTEAFF.

CDR3 DNA sequence: TGTGCCAGTAGTTCTAGCGGGGGGGCCTACAATGAGCAGTTCTTC. The encoded protein is CASSSSGGAYNEQFF. The V call is TRBV19, the J call TRBJ2-1, with 12 bases aligning to TRBD2. This CDR3 has 15 amino acids. Trimming at V came to 5 bases and at J to 2 bases, leaving 1 base not matched to a gene. Germline V CDR1 and CDR2: LNHDA, SQIVND (reference sequence).

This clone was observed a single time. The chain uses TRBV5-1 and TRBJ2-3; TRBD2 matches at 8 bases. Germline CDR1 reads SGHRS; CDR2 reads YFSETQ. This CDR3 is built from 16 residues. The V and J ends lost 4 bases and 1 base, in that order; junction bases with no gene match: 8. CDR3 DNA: TGCGCCAGCAGCCCCCGCGCAGCGGGGGGCACAGATACGCAGTATTTT. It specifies CASSPRAAGGTDTQYF.

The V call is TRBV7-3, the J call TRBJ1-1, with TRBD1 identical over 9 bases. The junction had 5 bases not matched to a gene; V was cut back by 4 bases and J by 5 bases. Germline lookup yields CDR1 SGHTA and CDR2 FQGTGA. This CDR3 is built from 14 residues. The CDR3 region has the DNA TGTGCCAGCAGCTCATACAGGGGGCTAACTGAAGCTTTCTTT. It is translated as CASSSYRGLTEAFF.

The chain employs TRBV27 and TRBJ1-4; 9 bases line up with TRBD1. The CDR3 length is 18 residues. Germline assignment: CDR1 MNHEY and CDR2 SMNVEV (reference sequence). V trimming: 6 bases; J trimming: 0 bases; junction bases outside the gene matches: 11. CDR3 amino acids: CASSPDRGGTATNEKLFF. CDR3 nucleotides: TGTGCCAGCAGCCCGGACAGGGGAGGGACAGCAACTAATGAAAAACTGTTTTTT.

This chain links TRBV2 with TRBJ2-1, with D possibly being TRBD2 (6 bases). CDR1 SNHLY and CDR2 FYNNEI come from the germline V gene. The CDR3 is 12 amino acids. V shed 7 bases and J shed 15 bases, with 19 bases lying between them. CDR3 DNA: TGTGCCAGCACCCTGGCGGGGTCCCGGGGGTTCTTC. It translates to CASTLAGSRGFF.

DNA for the CDR3: TGTGCCAGCAGGAGTGTATACGAGCAGTACTTC. This translates into CASRSVYEQYF. V usage is TRBV27 and J usage is TRBJ2-7; D is unresolved. This CDR3 region has 11 residues. V was shortened by 6 bases and J by 4 bases, with 7 bases between the two germline ends. From germline, CDR1 is MNHEY and CDR2 SMNVEV (reference sequence).

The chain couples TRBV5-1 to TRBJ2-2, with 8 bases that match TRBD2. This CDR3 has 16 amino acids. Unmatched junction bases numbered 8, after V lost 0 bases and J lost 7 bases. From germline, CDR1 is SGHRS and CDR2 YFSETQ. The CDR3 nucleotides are TGCGCCAGCAGCTTGGCCTCTAGCGGGTCTTTCGGGGAGCTGTTTTTT. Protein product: CASSLASSGSFGELFF.

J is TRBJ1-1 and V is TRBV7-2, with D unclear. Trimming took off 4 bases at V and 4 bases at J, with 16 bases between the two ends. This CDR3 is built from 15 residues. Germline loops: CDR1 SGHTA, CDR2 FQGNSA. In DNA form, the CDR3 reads TGTGCCAGCAGCTGGGGAGGGCTGGAGGGCACTGAAGCTTTCTTT. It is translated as CASSWGGLEGTEAFF.

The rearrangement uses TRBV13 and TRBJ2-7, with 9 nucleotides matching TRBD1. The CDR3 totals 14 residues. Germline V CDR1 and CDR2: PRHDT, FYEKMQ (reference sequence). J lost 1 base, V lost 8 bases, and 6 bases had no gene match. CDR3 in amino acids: CASSTGQGSYEQYF. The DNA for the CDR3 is TGTGCCAGCTCGACGGGACAGGGATCCTACGAGCAGTACTTC.

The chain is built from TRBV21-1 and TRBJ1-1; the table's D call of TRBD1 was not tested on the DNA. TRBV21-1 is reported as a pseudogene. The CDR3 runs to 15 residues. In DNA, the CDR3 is TGTGCCAGCAGCCCACGTAGGGGCTGGAACACTGAAGCTTTCTTT. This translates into CASSPRRGWNTEAFF.

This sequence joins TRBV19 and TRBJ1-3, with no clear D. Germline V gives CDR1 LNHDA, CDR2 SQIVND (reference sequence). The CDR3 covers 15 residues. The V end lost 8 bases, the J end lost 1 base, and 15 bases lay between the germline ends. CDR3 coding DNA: TGTGCCAGTTCTTTAACGGGGTATTCTGGAAACACCATATATTTT. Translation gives CASSLTGYSGNTIYF.

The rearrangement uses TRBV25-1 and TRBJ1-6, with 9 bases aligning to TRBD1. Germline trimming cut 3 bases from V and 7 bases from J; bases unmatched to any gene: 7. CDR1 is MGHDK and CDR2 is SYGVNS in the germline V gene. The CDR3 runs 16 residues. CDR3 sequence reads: CASSDLPDRGNSPLHF. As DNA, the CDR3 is TGTGCCAGCAGTGACCTCCCGGACAGGGGAAATTCACCCCTCCACTTT.

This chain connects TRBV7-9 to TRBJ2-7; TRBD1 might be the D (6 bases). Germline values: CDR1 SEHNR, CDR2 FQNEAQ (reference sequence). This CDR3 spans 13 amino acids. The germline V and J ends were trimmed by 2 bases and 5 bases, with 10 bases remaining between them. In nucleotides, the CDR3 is TGTGCCAGCAGCTTATCACAGGGTCACGAGCAGTACTTC. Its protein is CASSLSQGHEQYF.

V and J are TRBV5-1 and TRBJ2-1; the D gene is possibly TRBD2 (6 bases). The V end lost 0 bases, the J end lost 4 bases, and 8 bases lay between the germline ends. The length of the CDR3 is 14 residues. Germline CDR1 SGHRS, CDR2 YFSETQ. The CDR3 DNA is TGCGCCAGCAGCTTGGCGGGAGCTTACAATGAGCAGTTCTTC. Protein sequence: CASSLAGAYNEQFF.

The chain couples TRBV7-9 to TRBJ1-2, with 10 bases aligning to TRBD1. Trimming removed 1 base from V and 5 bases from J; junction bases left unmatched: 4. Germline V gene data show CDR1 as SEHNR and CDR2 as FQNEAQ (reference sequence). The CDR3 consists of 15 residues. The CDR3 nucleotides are TGTGCCAGCAGCTTAGACGGGGGACAGGGGTATGGCTACACCTTC. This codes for CASSLDGGQGYGYTF.

The CDR3 nucleotides read TGTGCCAGCAGTGCCTTAGCGGGGGGGAGGGGCACAGATACGCAGTATTTT. Encoded protein: CASSALAGGRGTDTQYF. The V gene is TRBV6-1, the J gene TRBJ2-3; 11 bases fit TRBD2. The CDR3 sequence is 17 residues long. Losses at the gene ends were 4 bases for V and 1 base for J; bases not matched to a gene: 7. CDR1 and CDR2 from the germline V gene are MNHNS and SASEGT.